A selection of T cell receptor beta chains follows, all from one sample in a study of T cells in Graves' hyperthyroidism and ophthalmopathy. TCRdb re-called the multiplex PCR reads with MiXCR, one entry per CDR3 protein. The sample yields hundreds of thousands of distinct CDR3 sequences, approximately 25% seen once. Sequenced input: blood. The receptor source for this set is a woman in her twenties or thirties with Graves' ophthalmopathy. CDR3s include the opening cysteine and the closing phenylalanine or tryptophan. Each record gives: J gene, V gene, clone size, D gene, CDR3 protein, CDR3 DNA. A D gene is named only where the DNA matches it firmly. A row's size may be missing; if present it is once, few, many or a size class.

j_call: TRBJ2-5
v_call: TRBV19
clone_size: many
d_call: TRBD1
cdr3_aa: CASSEQGPKETQYF
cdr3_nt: TGTGCCAGTAGTGAACAGGGGCCTAAAGAGACCCAGTACTTC

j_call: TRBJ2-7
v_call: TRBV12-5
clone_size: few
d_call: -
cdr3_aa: CASGSGHPTYEQYF
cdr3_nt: TGTGCTAGTGGCTCGGGACACCCCACCTACGAGCAGTACTTC

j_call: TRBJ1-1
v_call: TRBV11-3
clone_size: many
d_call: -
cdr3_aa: CASSLDHERNTEAFF
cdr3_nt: TGTGCCAGCAGCTTAGATCACGAGAGGAACACTGAAGCTTTCTTT

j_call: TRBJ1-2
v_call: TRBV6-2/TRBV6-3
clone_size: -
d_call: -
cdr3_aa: CASSLGGDNGYTF
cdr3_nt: TGTGCCAGCAGTTTGGGGGGGGATAATGGCTACACCTTC

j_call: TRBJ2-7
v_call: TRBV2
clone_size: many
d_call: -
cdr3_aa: CASSVDRPYEQYF
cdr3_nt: TGTGCCAGCAGTGTCGACAGACCCTACGAGCAGTACTTC

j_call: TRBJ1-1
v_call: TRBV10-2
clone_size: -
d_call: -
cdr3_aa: CASSGDRWNTEAFF
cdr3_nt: TGCGCCAGCAGTGGTGACAGGTGGAACACTGAAGCTTTCTTT

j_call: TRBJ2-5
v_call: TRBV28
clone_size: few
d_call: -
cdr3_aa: CASRVGVGKTQYF
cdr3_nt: TGTGCCAGCAGAGTAGGAGTGGGGAAGACCCAGTACTTC

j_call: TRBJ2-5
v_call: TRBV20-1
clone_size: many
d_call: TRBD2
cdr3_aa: CSASGLAGIQETQYF
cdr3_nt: TGCAGTGCTTCCGGACTAGCGGGGATCCAAGAGACCCAGTACTTC

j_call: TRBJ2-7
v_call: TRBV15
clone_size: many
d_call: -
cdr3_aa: CATSRDPKSDEQYF
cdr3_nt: TGTGCCACCAGCAGAGATCCCAAGAGCGACGAGCAGTACTTC

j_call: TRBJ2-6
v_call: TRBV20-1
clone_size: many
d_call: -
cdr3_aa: CSAQTGSGANVLTF
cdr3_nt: TGCAGTGCCCAAACAGGGTCTGGGGCCAACGTCCTGACTTTC

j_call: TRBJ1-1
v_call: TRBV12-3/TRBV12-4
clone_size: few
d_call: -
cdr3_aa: CASSSKGFAEAFF
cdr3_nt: TGTGCCAGCAGTTCAAAGGGTTTCGCTGAAGCTTTCTTT

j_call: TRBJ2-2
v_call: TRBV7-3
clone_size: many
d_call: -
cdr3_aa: CASGVGASTGELFF
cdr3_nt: TGTGCAAGCGGGGTGGGGGCGAGCACCGGGGAGCTGTTTTTT

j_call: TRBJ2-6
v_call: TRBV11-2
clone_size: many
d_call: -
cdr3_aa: CASSAISGANVLTF
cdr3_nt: TGTGCCAGCAGTGCCATCTCTGGGGCCAACGTCCTGACTTTC

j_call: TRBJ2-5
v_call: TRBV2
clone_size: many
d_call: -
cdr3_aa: CASRGGSQLQETQYF
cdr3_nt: TGTGCCAGCAGGGGGGGCAGCCAGCTCCAAGAGACCCAGTACTTC

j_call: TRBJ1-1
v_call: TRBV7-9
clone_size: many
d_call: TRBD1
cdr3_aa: CASSLAGQGDAEAFF
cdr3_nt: TGTGCCAGCAGCTTAGCCGGACAGGGGGACGCTGAAGCTTTCTTT

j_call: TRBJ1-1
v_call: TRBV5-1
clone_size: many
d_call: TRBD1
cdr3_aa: CASREGTEKTEAFF
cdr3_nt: TGCGCCAGCAGAGAAGGGACAGAGAAAACTGAAGCTTTCTTT

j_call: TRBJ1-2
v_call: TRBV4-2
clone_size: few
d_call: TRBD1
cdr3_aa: CASSQEAGGRYGYTF
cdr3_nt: TGTGCCAGCAGTCAAGAGGCAGGGGGCAGGTATGGCTACACCTTC

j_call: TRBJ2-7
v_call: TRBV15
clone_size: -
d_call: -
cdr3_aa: CATSSPPGSTTYEQYF
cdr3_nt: TGTGCCACCAGCTCACCCCCAGGGAGCACTACCTACGAGCAGTACTTC

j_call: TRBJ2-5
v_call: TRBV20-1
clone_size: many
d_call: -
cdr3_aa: CSARDGGGAETQYF
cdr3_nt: TGCAGTGCTAGAGATGGGGGGGGCGCAGAGACCCAGTACTTC

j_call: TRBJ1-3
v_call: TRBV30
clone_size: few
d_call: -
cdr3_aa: CAWRGSGNTIYF
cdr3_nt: TGTGCCTGGAGGGGTTCTGGAAACACCATATATTTT

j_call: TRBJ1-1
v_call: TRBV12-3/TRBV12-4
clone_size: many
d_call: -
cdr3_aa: CASSPTGMNTEAFF
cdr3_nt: TGTGCCAGCAGCCCCACAGGGATGAACACTGAAGCTTTCTTT

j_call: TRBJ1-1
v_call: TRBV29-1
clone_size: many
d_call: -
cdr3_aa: CSVGDREAEAFF
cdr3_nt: TGCAGCGTTGGTGATAGGGAGGCTGAAGCTTTCTTT

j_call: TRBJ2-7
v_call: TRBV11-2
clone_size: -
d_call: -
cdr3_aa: CASSSILAVPSYEQYF
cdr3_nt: TGTGCCAGCAGCTCCATCCTGGCAGTCCCCTCCTACGAGCAGTACTTC

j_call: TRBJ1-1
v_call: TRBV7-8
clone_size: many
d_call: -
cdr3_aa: CASSPGTLKAFF
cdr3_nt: TGTGCCAGCAGCCCCGGGACATTGAAAGCTTTCTTT

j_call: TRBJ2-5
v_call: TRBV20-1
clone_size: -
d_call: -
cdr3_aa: CSARGVPAATQYF
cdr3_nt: TGCAGTGCTAGAGGGGTCCCAGCAGCGACCCAGTACTTC

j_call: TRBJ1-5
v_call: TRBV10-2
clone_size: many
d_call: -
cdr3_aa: CASRTADSNQPQHF
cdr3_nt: TGCGCCAGCCGGACAGCAGATAGCAATCAGCCCCAGCATTTT

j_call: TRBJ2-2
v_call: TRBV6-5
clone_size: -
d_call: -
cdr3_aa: CASSYGSTNTGELFF
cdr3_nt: TGTGCCAGCAGTTATGGGTCCACGAACACCGGGGAGCTGTTTTTT

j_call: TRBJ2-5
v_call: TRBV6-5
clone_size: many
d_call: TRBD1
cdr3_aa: CASSPRTGKETQYF
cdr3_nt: TGTGCCAGCAGTCCCAGGACAGGAAAAGAGACCCAGTACTTC

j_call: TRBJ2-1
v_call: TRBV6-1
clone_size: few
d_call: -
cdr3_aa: CASSEGSGRYNEQFF
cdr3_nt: TGTGCCAGCAGTGAAGGGTCCGGACGCTACAATGAGCAGTTCTTC

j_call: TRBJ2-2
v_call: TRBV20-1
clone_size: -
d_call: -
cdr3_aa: CSARDRTDLGITGELFF
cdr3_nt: TGCAGTGCTAGAGATAGAACAGACCTGGGGATCACCGGGGAGCTGTTTTTT

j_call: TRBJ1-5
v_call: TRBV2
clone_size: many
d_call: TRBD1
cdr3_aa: CASSDSRGPTNQPQHF
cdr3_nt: TGTGCCAGCAGTGATTCTAGGGGGCCGACAAATCAGCCCCAGCATTTT

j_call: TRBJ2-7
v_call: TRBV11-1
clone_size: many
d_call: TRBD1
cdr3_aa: CASSPRTGGGSYEQYF
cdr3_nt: TGTGCCAGCAGCCCAAGGACAGGGGGCGGCTCCTACGAGCAGTACTTC

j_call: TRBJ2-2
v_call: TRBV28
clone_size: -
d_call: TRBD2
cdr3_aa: CASGEGRTGELFF
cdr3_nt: TGTGCCTCGGGGGAGGGGAGGACCGGGGAGCTGTTTTTT

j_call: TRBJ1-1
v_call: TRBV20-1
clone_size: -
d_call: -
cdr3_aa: CSARVRWNTEAFF
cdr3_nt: TGCAGTGCTAGGGTCCGGTGGAACACTGAAGCTTTCTTT

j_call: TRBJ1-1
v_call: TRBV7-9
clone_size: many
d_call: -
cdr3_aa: CASSLQGAFF
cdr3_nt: TGTGCCAGCAGCTTACAAGGAGCTTTCTTT

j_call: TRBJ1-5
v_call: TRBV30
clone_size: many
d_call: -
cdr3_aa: CAWSVKSNQPQHF
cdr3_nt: TGTGCCTGGAGTGTTAAGAGCAATCAGCCCCAGCATTTT

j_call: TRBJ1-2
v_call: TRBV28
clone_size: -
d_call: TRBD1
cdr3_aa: CASSSQMGQAFYGYTF
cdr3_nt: TGTGCCAGCAGTTCTCAAATGGGACAGGCATTCTATGGCTACACCTTC

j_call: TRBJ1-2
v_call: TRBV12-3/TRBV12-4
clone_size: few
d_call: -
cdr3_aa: CASSLGGSDGYTF
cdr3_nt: TGTGCCAGCAGTTTAGGAGGGTCTGATGGCTACACCTTC

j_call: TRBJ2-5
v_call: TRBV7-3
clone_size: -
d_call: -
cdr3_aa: CASSLSGDRETQYF
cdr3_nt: TGTGCCAGCAGCTTATCGGGGGATCGGGAGACCCAGTACTTC

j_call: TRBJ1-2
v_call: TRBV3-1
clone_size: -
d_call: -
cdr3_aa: CASSHTGGGNYGYTF
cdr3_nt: TGTGCCAGCAGCCACACAGGAGGGGGTAACTATGGCTACACCTTC

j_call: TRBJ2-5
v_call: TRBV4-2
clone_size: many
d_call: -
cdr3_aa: CASSQPSFGLQETQYF
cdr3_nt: TGTGCCAGCAGCCAACCGAGTTTCGGTCTCCAAGAGACCCAGTACTTC

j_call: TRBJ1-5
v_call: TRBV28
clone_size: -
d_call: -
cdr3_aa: CASLRGGGDQPQHF
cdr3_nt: TGTGCCAGCCTTAGGGGGGGAGGTGATCAGCCCCAGCATTTT

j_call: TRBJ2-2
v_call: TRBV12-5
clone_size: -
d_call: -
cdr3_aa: CASGLVLGQGITGELFF
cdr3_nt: TGTGCTAGTGGTTTGGTCTTAGGGCAGGGGATCACCGGGGAGCTGTTTTTT

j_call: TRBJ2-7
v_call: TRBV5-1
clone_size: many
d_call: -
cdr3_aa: CASSWEFFYEQYF
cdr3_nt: TGCGCCAGCAGCTGGGAGTTCTTCTACGAGCAGTACTTC

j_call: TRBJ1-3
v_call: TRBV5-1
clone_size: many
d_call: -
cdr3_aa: CASSNSLHSGNTIYF
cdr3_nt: TGCGCCAGCAGCAACAGCCTACACTCTGGAAACACCATATATTTT

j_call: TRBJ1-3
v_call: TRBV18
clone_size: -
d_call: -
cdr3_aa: CASSGSKSGNTIYF
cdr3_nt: TGTGCCAGCTCAGGGAGTAAGTCCGGAAACACCATATATTTT

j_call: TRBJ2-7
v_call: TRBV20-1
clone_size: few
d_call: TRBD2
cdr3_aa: CSASLTSGHYEQYF
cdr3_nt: TGCAGTGCTTCCTTGACTAGCGGCCACTACGAGCAGTACTTC